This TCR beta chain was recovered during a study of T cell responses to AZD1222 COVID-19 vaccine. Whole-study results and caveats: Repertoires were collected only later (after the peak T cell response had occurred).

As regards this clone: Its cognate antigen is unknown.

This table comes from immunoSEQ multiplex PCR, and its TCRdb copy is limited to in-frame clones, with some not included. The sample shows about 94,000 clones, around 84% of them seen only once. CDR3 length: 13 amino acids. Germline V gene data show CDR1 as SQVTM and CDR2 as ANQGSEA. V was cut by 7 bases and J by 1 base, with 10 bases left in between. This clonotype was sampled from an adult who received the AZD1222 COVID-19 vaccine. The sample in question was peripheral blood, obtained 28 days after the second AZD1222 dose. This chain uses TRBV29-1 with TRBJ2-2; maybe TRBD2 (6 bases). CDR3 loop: CSGLAVNTGELFF. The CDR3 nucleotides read TGCAGCGGTTTAGCGGTGAACACCGGGGAGCTGTTTTTT.